This T cell receptor (beta chain) comes out of a study of T-cell memory formation after mild COVID-19. Findings and caveats of the study: Clones that contracted from day 15 to 85 were balanced CD4/CD8, while later expanders leaned CD4+. Mainly CM and EM harbored the contracting CD4+ clones; mainly EMRA harbored the CD8+ ones. What remained unconfirmed was the SARS-CoV-2 specificity of second-wave clones peaking on day 37.

This clonotype was counted at least ten times. Its antigen remains unidentified. Germline CDR1 reads SGHRS; CDR2 reads YFSETQ. V trimming: 4 bases; J trimming: 9 bases; junction bases outside the gene matches: 23. This CDR3 spans 18 amino acids. Barcoded TCR alpha and TCR beta cDNA libraries with UMIs came from 5'RACE using constant-segment primers. MiXCR, run by TCRdb on the 5' RACE reads, gives a single entry per CDR3 protein. The sample includes around 130,000 distinct CDR3 sequences, 11% to 15% seen only once; the top ten take under 30%. V gene TRBV5-1 combines with J gene TRBJ2-3, with 7 bases fitting TRBD2. Sequences were obtained from PBMCs or a T cell subset sorted from them (not recorded which). The clonotype comes from an adult woman who had mild COVID-19 (a few samples of this study predate the infection). Cell type and time point are not known. CDR3 coding DNA: TGCGCCAGCAGCGCCCCGGCATTGGCGGGAGAACTACAGAGGACGCAGTATTTT. This codes for CASSAPALAGELQRTQYF.